This T cell receptor (beta chain) was recovered during a study of T cells expressing NK-cell markers. Study information: From sorted CD3+CD56+NKG2C+, CD3+CD56+NKG2C- and CD3+CD56-NKG2C+ T cells came the TCR beta repertoires.

The CDR3 contains 14 residues. CDR1 and CDR2 (germline): LNHDA, SQIVND (reference sequence). 5'RACE template switching built TCR beta cDNA with unique molecular identifiers. TCRdb re-called the 5' RACE reads and gives one entry per CDR3 protein, without DNA. The sample table includes approximately 460,000 distinct CDR3 sequences. Study-wide points: In several donors, these clonotypes also led the CD3+CD56-NKG2C+ fraction.

Details on this clonotype: Its cognate antigen is unknown.

What was sequenced was blood T cells: a sorted CD56 or NKG2C T cell subset, CD4+ or CD8+ T cells, or bulk PBMC T cells (not recorded which). This clonotype was obtained from a woman aged 18 to 75 in good health. The chain couples TRBV19 to TRBJ2-1. This CDR3 reads CASSMGLRLGEQFF.